The next 30 T cell receptor beta chains were all read from a single sample in a study of shared clonotypes between healthy human individuals. Profiling relied on immunoSEQ multiplex PCR, and the TCRdb table lists in-frame clones only, not all of them. Seen here are 2 million to 2.5 million clones, under 95% observed once, and the top ten hold around 0.4%. Sequenced material: naive CD4+ T cells from PBMCs. The subset is: CD45RA+ positively selected. The receptors shown here come from a man younger than 30 in good health. Some clones in this sample may be carry-over from other donors' samples.

The sample holds a few counts of this clone. This sequence joins TRBV30 and TRBJ1-1; D is ambiguous. Germline V CDR1 and CDR2: GTSNPN, SVGIG (reference sequence). This CDR3 comprises 13 residues. Trimming stripped 4 bases from V and 1 base from J, with 10 bases between. CDR3 coding DNA: TGTGCCTGGAAACGGCAGGAGAACACTGAAGCTTTCTTT. Its protein is CAWKRQENTEAFF.

Comment on this clone: The same CDR3 can be traced to other DNA sequences in this sample. The CDR3 DNA follows: TGTGCCAGCACCCGGAACACTGAAGCTTTCTTT. This gives the protein CASTRNTEAFF. J is TRBJ1-1 and V is TRBV25-1, with D uncertain. Trimming pared 7 bases from V and 1 base from J, leaving 4 bases between. The CDR3 extends over 11 amino acids. CDR1 and CDR2 from the germline V gene are MGHDK and SYGVNS.

CDR3 sequence reads: CASSFSGAPTDTQYF. In DNA, the CDR3 is TGCGCCAGCAGCTTCTCGGGGGCCCCCACAGATACGCAGTATTTT. The rearrangement joins TRBV5-1 to TRBJ2-3; D possibly matches TRBD1 or TRBD2 (6 bases each). The CDR3 length is 15 residues. Germline loops: CDR1 SGHRS, CDR2 YFSETQ. With 2 bases removed from V and 2 bases from J, the gap between germline ends came to 12 bases.

The V call is TRBV7-9, the J call TRBJ1-4, with a possible D match to TRBD1 (5 bases). This CDR3 contains 15 residues. V lost 5 bases, J lost 6 bases, and 16 bases lay in between. The germline V gene has CDR1 SEHNR and CDR2 FQNEAQ (reference sequence). The CDR3: CASSPPQGGDEKLFF. DNA of the CDR3: TGTGCCAGCAGCCCGCCTCAGGGAGGGGATGAAAAACTGTTTTTT. Filled out from reference TRBV7-9 and TRBJ1-4, the complete variable domain reads DTGVSQNPRHKITKRGQNVTFRCDPISEHNRLYWYRQTLGQGPEFLTYFQNEAQLEKSRLLSDRFSAERPKGSFSTLEIQRTEQGDSAMYLCASSPPQGGDEKLFFGSGTQLSVL.

This clone was seen a handful of times. The chain uses TRBV28 and TRBJ1-1, with a tentative D call TRBD1 (6 bases). Trimming cost V 2 bases and J 5 bases, with 12 bases left between them. The CDR3 covers 14 residues. In germline, CDR1 is MDHEN, CDR2 SYDVKM. CDR3 nucleotides: TGTGCCAGCAGTTTAAGACAGGCCCGTACTGAAGCTTTCTTT. This gives the protein CASSLRQARTEAFF.

This clone was observed once. The V gene is TRBV28, the J gene TRBJ1-2; D remains unclear. Trimming took off 8 bases at V and 8 bases at J, with 15 bases between the two ends. The CDR3 runs to 12 residues. Germline V gene sequence: CDR1 MDHEN, CDR2 SYDVKM. CDR3 nucleotides: TGTGCCAGCCACATGAGCCCATTCGGCTACACCTTC. Translating gives CASHMSPFGYTF.

This CDR3 reads CASSDLGRWSEKLFF. CDR3 coding DNA: TGTGCCAGCAGTGACCTGGGTAGGTGGAGTGAAAAACTGTTTTTT. The chain employs TRBV6-4 and TRBJ1-4; D not certain. The V gene's germline CDR1 is MRHNA and CDR2 SNTAGT. CDR3 size: 15 residues. Trimming stripped 2 bases from V and 7 bases from J, with 14 bases between.

The V gene is TRBV5-1, the J gene TRBJ2-5; 9 bases align to TRBD1. This CDR3 contains 15 residues. V was clipped by 0 bases and J by 2 bases; unmatched bases: 2. Germline V gives CDR1 SGHRS, CDR2 YFSETQ. CDR3 nucleotide sequence: TGCGCCAGCAGCTTGGACAGGGGGCTACAAGAGACCCAGTACTTC. Translating it yields CASSLDRGLQETQYF.

To note about this clone: Other DNA sequences in the sample encode the same CDR3. This chain connects TRBV27 to TRBJ2-5; the match to TRBD2 covers 8 bases. The CDR3 runs 12 residues. From germline, CDR1 is MNHEY and CDR2 SMNVEV (reference sequence). V lost 5 bases and J lost 5; bases outside the gene matches: 1. The CDR3 reads CASSPGGETQYF. As DNA, the CDR3 is TGTGCCAGCAGTCCGGGAGGGGAGACCCAGTACTTC.

The CDR3 DNA reads TGTGCCTGGAGTGTTCTACAGACCCGCGGAGCTTTCTTT. Its translation is CAWSVLQTRGAFF. V usage is TRBV30 and J usage is TRBJ1-1; D unclear. The CDR3 extends over 13 amino acids. V lost 0 bases to trimming and J lost 10 bases, with 15 bases between them. Germline V CDR1 and CDR2: GTSNPN, SVGIG (reference sequence).

V usage is TRBV15 and J usage is TRBJ2-3, with 11 bases lining up with TRBD2. The CDR3 is 14 residues long. Per germline, CDR1 LNHNV and CDR2 YYDKDF (reference sequence). J was trimmed by 4 bases and V by 3 bases; bases with no gene match: 0. CDR3 in amino acids: CATSRGLAADTQYF. CDR3 DNA sequence: TGTGCCACCAGCAGGGGACTAGCGGCAGATACGCAGTATTTT.

The chain has TRBV19 and TRBJ2-3; TRBD2 matches at 10 bases. Germline CDR1 and CDR2: LNHDA and SQIVND (reference sequence). Losses at the gene ends were 6 bases for V and 3 bases for J; bases not matched to a gene: 9. The CDR3 totals 16 residues. CDR3 DNA: TGTGCCAGTAGCTTTTCAAGCGGGAGGGTAACAGATACGCAGTATTTT. This gives the protein CASSFSSGRVTDTQYF.

The chain has TRBV5-4 and TRBJ2-3; TRBD1 or TRBD2 may be the D gene (6 bases each). The CDR3 has 17 residues. Germline V gives CDR1 SGHNT, CDR2 YYREEE (reference sequence). Trimming removed 4 bases at V and 1 base at J, with 19 bases between. CDR3 protein: CASSPARGHPRTDTQYF. The DNA for the CDR3 is TGTGCCAGCAGCCCCGCCCGGGGGCACCCTCGCACAGATACGCAGTATTTT.

This rearrangement joins TRBV5-6 to TRBJ2-7; 9 nucleotides line up with TRBD2. Germline CDR1 SGHDT, CDR2 YYEEEE. With V trimmed by 9 bases and J by 6 bases, 13 bases remained unmatched. The CDR3 totals 14 residues. DNA of the CDR3: TGTGCCATACTAGATAGCGGGAGTTCCGGCGAGCAGTACTTC. This translates into CAILDSGSSGEQYF.

This clone was seen just once. Within the sample, other DNA sequences also encode this same CDR3. CDR3 sequence: CASSLGPGNTIYF. DNA of the CDR3: TGTGCCAGCAGCCTTGGACCTGGAAACACCATATATTTT. This chain links TRBV9 with TRBJ1-3; D remains ambiguous. The CDR3 extends over 13 amino acids. V gave up 4 bases and J gave up 2 bases, with 7 bases separating them. Germline values: CDR1 SGDLS, CDR2 YYNGEE.

Points on this clone: Distinct nucleotide sequences in the sample also encode this CDR3. The chain is built from TRBV5-1 and TRBJ2-1; D is perhaps TRBD2 (6 bases). Germline V gene data show CDR1 as SGHRS and CDR2 as YFSETQ. The CDR3 covers 14 residues. The V gene lost 0 bases and the J gene lost 5 bases, with 9 bases spanning the gap. CDR3 DNA sequence: TGCGCCAGCAGCTTGGGAGGCGGGGACAATGAGCAGTTCTTC. As protein: CASSLGGGDNEQFF. Looking up the rest from reference TRBV5-1 and TRBJ2-1 gives the full variable domain: KAGVTQTPRYLIKTRGQQVTLSCSPISGHRSVSWYQQTPGQGLQFLFEYFSETQRNKGNFPGRFSGRQFSNSRSEMNVSTLELGDSALYLCASSLGGGDNEQFFGPGTRLTVL.

V usage is TRBV25-1 and J usage is TRBJ2-7; 7 nucleotides line up with TRBD1. Germline V lookup: CDR1 MGHDK, CDR2 SYGVNS. The CDR3 loop spans 15 amino acids. Trimming took 3 bases from V and 3 from J; bases not matched to a gene: 8. The DNA of the CDR3 is TGTGCCAGCAGTGACCCCGGGACAGCCTTCTACGAGCAGTACTTC. It is translated as CASSDPGTAFYEQYF.

The CDR3 loop is CASSAEGAGYGYTF. Here the CDR3 DNA reads TGTGCCAGCAGTGCCGAGGGTGCAGGTTATGGCTACACCTTC. The gene calls are TRBV6-4 and TRBJ1-2, with no clear D. The V end lost 4 bases, the J end lost 5 bases, and 14 bases lay between the germline ends. The CDR3 runs to 14 residues. Germline V gene lookup returns CDR1 MRHNA and CDR2 SNTAGT.

Turning to this clone: Other DNA sequences in the same sample also yield this CDR3. The chain couples TRBV7-9 to TRBJ2-5; 13 bases fit TRBD2. This CDR3 is 14 amino acids long. Germline CDR1 is SEHNR and CDR2 is FQNEAQ (reference sequence). Trimming removed 3 bases from V and 5 bases from J; junction bases left unmatched: 0. For the CDR3, the DNA is TGTGCCAGCAGCTTGACTAGCGGGAGGGAGACCCAGTACTTC. Its protein is CASSLTSGRETQYF.

This sequence joins TRBV30 and TRBJ2-2; 8 bases line up with TRBD1. V lost 3 bases, J lost 1 base, and 7 bases stayed unmatched. The CDR3 runs 16 residues. Germline CDR1 reads GTSNPN; CDR2 reads SVGIG (reference sequence). The CDR3 region has the DNA TGTGCCTGGAGGCTCCGGACAGGGAAGAACACCGGGGAGCTGTTTTTT. Translation gives CAWRLRTGKNTGELFF. The variable domain in full, with the rest retrieved from reference TRBV30 and TRBJ2-2, is SQTIHQWPATLVQPVGSPLSLECTVEGTSNPNLYWYRQAAGRGLQLLFYSVGIGQISSEVPQNLSASRPQDRQFILSSKKLLLSDSGFYLCAWRLRTGKNTGELFFGEGSRLTVL.

This clone was observed once. The chain employs TRBV5-1 and TRBJ1-1, with no clear D. With 0 bases removed from V and 1 base from J, the gap between germline ends came to 10 bases. The CDR3 spans 15 residues. The germline gives CDR1 SGHRS, CDR2 YFSETQ. CDR3 bases: TGCGCCAGCAGCTTGGAATGGGGAGGGAACACTGAAGCTTTCTTT. It yields the protein CASSLEWGGNTEAFF.

A remark on this clone: Other nucleotide sequences in the sample specify the same CDR3. The chain employs TRBV28 and TRBJ1-2; the D is unclear. From germline, CDR1 is MDHEN and CDR2 SYDVKM. The CDR3 covers 13 residues. Trimming took 5 bases from V and 8 from J, leaving 15 bases between them. The CDR3 nucleotides read TGTGCCAGCAGTCCCGGAGGTCGTGGGGGCTACACCTTC. Amino acids: CASSPGGRGGYTF.

V and J are TRBV9 and TRBJ2-2, with 9 positions matching TRBD1. The CDR3 loop spans 17 amino acids. V trimming: 4 bases; J trimming: 0 bases; junction bases outside the gene matches: 7. In germline, CDR1 is SGDLS, CDR2 YYNGEE. CDR3 amino acids: CASSPLGTGPNTGELFF. The CDR3 region has the DNA TGTGCCAGCAGCCCCTTAGGGACAGGGCCGAACACCGGGGAGCTGTTTTTT.

The rearrangement uses TRBV5-5 and TRBJ2-7, with D unresolved. Germline V CDR1 and CDR2: SGHKS, YYEKEE (reference sequence). This CDR3 contains 14 residues. V was shortened by 0 bases and J by 3 bases, with 10 bases between the two germline ends. CDR3 in DNA: TGTGCCAGCAGCTTGGCCGCGGATTACTACGAGCAGTACTTC. Protein product: CASSLAADYYEQYF.

This CDR3 reads CASSEQGDTGELFF. CDR3 DNA: TGTGCCAGCAGTGAACAGGGGGACACCGGGGAGCTGTTTTTT. The chain joins TRBV2 to TRBJ2-2; 7 nucleotides line up with TRBD1. Germline V gives CDR1 SNHLY, CDR2 FYNNEI. J lost 3 bases, V lost 2 bases, and 0 bases had no gene match. The CDR3 is made up of 14 amino acids.

This chain links TRBV5-1 with TRBJ2-2; tentative D call: TRBD2 (6 bases). Between the trimmed V and J ends, which lost 4 bases and 4 bases, there was a span of 17 bases. In germline, CDR1 is SGHRS, CDR2 YFSETQ. This CDR3 comprises 16 residues. CDR3: CASSPGVADPTGELFF. The CDR3 bases are TGCGCCAGCAGCCCTGGGGTAGCGGATCCCACCGGGGAGCTGTTTTTT.

The CDR3 DNA reads TGCGCCAGCAGCTTGGAGGGGAACCTTGGCAATGAGCAGTTCTTC. Its translation: CASSLEGNLGNEQFF. This chain uses TRBV5-1 with TRBJ2-1; D may be TRBD1 (5 bases). The V end lost 0 bases, the J end lost 6 bases, and 13 bases lay between the germline ends. The CDR3 loop spans 15 amino acids. CDR1 is SGHRS and CDR2 is YFSETQ in the germline V gene.

The chain employs TRBV15 and TRBJ2-7; D gene uncertain. Germline values: CDR1 LNHNV, CDR2 YYDKDF (reference sequence). Trimming stripped 4 bases from V and 6 bases from J, with 16 bases between. The CDR3 is 14 residues long. CDR3 protein: CATSTHEGFSEQYF. CDR3 nucleotide sequence: TGTGCCACCAGCACACACGAAGGGTTCTCCGAGCAGTACTTC.

The chain employs TRBV9 and TRBJ2-1; D is undetermined. V lost 4 bases to trimming and J lost 0 bases, with 5 bases between them. Germline CDR1 reads SGDLS; CDR2 reads YYNGEE. The CDR3 runs to 13 residues. CDR3 nucleotides: TGTGCCAGCAGCCTTAACTCCTACAATGAGCAGTTCTTC. It encodes CASSLNSYNEQFF.

This rearrangement joins TRBV18 to TRBJ1-2, with TRBD1 matching 8 bases. J gave up 0 bases and V 5 bases, and 17 bases lay outside the gene matches. Germline loops: CDR1 KGHSH, CDR2 LQKENI. This CDR3 is 19 amino acids long. CDR3 DNA sequence: TGTGCCAGCTCATCAATTATCGGGACGGGACAGGTCTCTAACTATGGCTACACCTTC. Its translation is CASSSIIGTGQVSNYGYTF.